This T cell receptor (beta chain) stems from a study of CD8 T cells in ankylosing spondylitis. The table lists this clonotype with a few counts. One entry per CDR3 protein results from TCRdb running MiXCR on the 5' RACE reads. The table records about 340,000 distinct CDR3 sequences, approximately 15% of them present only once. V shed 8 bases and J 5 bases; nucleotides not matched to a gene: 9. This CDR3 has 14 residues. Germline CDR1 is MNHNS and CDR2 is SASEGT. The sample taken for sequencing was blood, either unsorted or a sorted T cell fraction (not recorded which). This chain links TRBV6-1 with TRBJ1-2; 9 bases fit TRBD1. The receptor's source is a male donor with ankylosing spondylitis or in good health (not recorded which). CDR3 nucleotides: TGTGCCAGCCGGGGGACAGGGCGTCGGTATGGCTACACCTTC. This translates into CASRGTGRRYGYTF.